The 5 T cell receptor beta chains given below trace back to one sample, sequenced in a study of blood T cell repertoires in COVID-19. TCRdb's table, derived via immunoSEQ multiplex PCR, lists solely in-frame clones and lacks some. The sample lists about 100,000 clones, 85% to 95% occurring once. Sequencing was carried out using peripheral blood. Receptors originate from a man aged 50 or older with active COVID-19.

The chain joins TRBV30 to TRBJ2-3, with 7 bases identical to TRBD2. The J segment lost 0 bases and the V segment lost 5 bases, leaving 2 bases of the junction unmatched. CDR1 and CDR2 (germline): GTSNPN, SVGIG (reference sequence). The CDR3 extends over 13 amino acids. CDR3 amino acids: CAWGTTSTDTQYF. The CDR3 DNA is TGTGCCTGGGGGACTACCAGCACAGATACGCAGTATTTT. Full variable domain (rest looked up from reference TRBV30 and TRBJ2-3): SQTIHQWPATLVQPVGSPLSLECTVEGTSNPNLYWYRQAAGRGLQLLFYSVGIGQISSEVPQNLSASRPQDRQFILSSKKLLLSDSGFYLCAWGTTSTDTQYFGPGTRLTVL.

For the CDR3, the DNA is TGTGCCAGCAGCTTAGATCCTAGCGGGACAACGGGTACAAAGCAGTACTTC. Translated, it gives CASSLDPSGTTGTKQYF. The rearrangement joins TRBV7-9 to TRBJ2-7; 9 bases align to TRBD2. Looked up from germline, CDR1 is SEHNR and CDR2 is FQNEAQ (reference sequence). V was pared by 1 base and J by 8 bases, with 15 bases of the junction left unmatched. The length of the CDR3 is 17 residues.

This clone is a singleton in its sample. The CDR3 DNA is TGCGCCAGCAGCCCAGGGACAGGGGGGTCCTACGAGCAGTACTTC. Protein sequence: CASSPGTGGSYEQYF. The chain recombines TRBV4-1 with TRBJ2-7; 11 positions match TRBD1. The trim removed 4 bases at V and 1 base at J, leaving 3 bases unmatched. The CDR3 contains 15 residues. From germline, CDR1 is MGHRA and CDR2 YSYEKL.

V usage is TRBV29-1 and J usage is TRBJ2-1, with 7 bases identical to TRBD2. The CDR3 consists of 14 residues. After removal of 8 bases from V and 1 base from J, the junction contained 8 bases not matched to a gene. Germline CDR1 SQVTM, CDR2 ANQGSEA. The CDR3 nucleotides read TGCAGCCACGGGCGCGGGGGTTCCTACAATGAGCAGTTCTTC. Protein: CSHGRGGSYNEQFF.

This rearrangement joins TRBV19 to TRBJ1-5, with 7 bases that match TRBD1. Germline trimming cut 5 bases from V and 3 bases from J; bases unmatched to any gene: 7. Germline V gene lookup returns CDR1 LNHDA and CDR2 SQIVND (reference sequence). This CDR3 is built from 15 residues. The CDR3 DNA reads TGTGCCAGTAGTGCCCGGACAGGACCCAATCAGCCCCAGCATTTT. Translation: CASSARTGPNQPQHF. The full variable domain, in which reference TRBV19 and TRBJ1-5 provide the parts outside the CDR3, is DGGITQSPKYLFRKEGQNVTLSCEQNLNHDAMYWYRQDPGQGLRLIYYSQIVNDFQKGDIAEGYSVSREKKESFPLTVTSAQKNPTAFYLCASSARTGPNQPQHFGDGTRLSIL.